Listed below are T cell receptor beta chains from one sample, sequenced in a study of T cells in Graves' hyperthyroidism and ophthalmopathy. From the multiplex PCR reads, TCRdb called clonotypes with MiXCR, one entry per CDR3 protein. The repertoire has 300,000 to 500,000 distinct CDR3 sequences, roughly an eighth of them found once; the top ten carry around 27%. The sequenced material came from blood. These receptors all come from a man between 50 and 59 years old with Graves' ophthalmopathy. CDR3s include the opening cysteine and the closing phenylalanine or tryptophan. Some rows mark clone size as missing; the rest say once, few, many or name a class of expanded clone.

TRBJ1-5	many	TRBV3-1	CASSPDRVGQPQHF
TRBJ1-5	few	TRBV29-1	CSVSTGSNQPQHF
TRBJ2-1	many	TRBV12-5	CASGLVRVDEQFF
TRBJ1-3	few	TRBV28	CASSFRGGGNTIYF
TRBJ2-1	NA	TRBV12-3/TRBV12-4	CASANIGWVGGYELEQFF
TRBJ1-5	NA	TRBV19	CASSTWTGVGNQPQHF
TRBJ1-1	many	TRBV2	CASKTGIMNTEAFF
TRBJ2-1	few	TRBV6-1	CASRASGRNEQFF
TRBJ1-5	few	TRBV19	CASSIVRDQPQHF
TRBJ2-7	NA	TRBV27	CASSDLGPAYEQYF
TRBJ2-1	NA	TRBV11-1	CASSPITGTGGEQFF
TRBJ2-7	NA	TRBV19	CASSILGQGRNEQYF
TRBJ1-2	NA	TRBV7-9	CASSRLAGEIYGYTF
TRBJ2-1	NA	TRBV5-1	CASRQTSGIYNEQFF
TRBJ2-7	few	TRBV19	CASSRATETYEQYF
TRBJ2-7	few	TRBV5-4	CASSAGQGRGAYEQYF
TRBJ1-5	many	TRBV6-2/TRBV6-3	CASRPPGGNQPQHF
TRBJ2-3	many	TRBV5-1	CASSLEGLITDTQYF
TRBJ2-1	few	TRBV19	CASSIRSGGIRNNEQFF
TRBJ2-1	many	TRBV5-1	CASSLKGVGNEQFF
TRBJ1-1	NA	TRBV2	CASSREVAGFGTEAFF
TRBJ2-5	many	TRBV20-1	CSAREYTRGQETQYF
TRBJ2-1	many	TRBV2	CASSVGGPPNEQFF
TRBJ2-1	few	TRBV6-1	CASSEAPGKQFF
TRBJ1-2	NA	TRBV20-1	CSARGSGDRAYGYTF
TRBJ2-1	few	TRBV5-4	CASSSELLARNEQFF
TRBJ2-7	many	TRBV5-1	CASSLWDVQSSYEQYF
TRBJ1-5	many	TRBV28	CASCPRVYSNQPQHF
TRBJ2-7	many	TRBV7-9	CASSLPDRGIYEQYF
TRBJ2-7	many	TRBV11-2	CASSLVQGWYEQYF
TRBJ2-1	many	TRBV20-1	CSARDFGGSYNEQFF
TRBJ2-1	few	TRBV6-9	CASSSWREGIDEQFF
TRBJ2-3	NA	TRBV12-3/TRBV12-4	CASTNSGDLTDTQYF
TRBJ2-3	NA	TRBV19	CASSHSGRTDTQYF
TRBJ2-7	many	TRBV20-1	CSAHPLRVGYEQYF
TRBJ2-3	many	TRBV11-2	CASIRLAGGPKDTQYF
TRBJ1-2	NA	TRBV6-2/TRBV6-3	CASSYRAFNYGYTF
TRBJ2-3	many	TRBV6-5	CASSYEGAPTDTQYF
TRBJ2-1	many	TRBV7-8	CASSSTSGWGHNEQFF
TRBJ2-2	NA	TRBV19	CASFGRENTGELFF
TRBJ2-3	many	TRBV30	CAWSPGTTDTQYF
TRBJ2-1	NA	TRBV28	CASSLSGGNNEQFF
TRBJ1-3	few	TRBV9	CASSRTDTGQGSGNTIYF